Below, 4 T cell receptor beta chains from the same sample are listed, as sequenced in a study of high-grade serous ovarian cancer treatment subgroups. TCRdb's table, derived via immunoSEQ multiplex PCR, lists solely in-frame clones and lacks some. The data contain 25,000 to 30,000 clones, around 80% of them singletons. Tumor samples were taken before definitive surgery or chemotherapy. The specimen sequenced was tumor tissue. The receptor source for this set is a human donor with high-grade serous ovarian cancer.

The V and J genes are TRBV6-1 and TRBJ2-7; 11 bases line up with TRBD2. This CDR3 is 15 amino acids long. V gave up 7 bases and J gave up 1 base; unmatched junction bases: 6. Germline V gene lookup returns CDR1 MNHNS and CDR2 SASEGT. CDR3: CASNLAGGLSYEQYF. Written as DNA, the CDR3 is TGTGCCAGCAATTTAGCGGGAGGGCTATCCTACGAGCAGTACTTC.

The V call is TRBV28, the J call TRBJ1-4; 7 positions match TRBD1. CDR1 and CDR2 from the germline V gene are MDHEN and SYDVKM. The length of the CDR3 is 13 residues. The J segment lost 6 bases and the V segment lost 4 bases, leaving 2 bases of the junction unmatched. CDR3 loop: CASSWQGDEKLFF. In DNA form, the CDR3 reads TGTGCCAGCAGTTGGCAGGGGGATGAAAAACTGTTTTTT.

The chain couples TRBV6-5 to TRBJ2-3; D is undetermined. Germline V lookup: CDR1 MNHEY, CDR2 SVGAGI. V gave up 7 bases and J gave up 8 bases, with 19 bases separating them. This CDR3 is 14 amino acids long. Written as DNA, the CDR3 is TGTGCCAGCACATCCCTCAGTCCGACCCGTACGCAGTATTTT. It is translated as CASTSLSPTRTQYF.

This chain connects TRBV19 to TRBJ1-4; D not resolved. This CDR3 has 13 residues. The germline gives CDR1 LNHDA, CDR2 SQIVND (reference sequence). Trimming removed 3 bases from V and 6 bases from J, with 8 bases in between. The CDR3 DNA follows: TGTGCCAGTAGTATCGGTCGGGATGAAAAACTGTTTTTT. Amino acid sequence: CASSIGRDEKLFF.